This TCR beta chain appears in the sequencing data of a study of T cells in Graves' hyperthyroidism and ophthalmopathy. Amplified regions were TCR beta CDR3 sequences from RNA transcripts. First-round RT-PCR with HTBI primers amplified the TCR CDR3 region. TCRdb independently ran MiXCR on the multiplex PCR reads; one entry per CDR3 protein. The data contain some 720,000 distinct CDR3 sequences, over 15% of them singletons. Turning to this clonotype: Its specificity is unknown.

Newly diagnosed hyperthyroidism patients aged 18 to 65 years had disease lasting under 2 months. Germline CDR1 SQVTM, CDR2 ANQGSEA. Deletions cut 4 bases from V and 0 bases from J, with 7 bases between. This CDR3 has 12 amino acids. Study findings and constraints: Expanded thyroid clonotypes (above 0.001) were mostly also found in blood.

Sequencing was performed on blood. The genes are TRBV29-1 and TRBJ2-7; unclear D gene. This TCR was sampled from a man between 18 and 35 years old with Graves' hyperthyroidism. The CDR3 DNA sequence: TGCAGCGTTGGTCCCAGCTCCTACGAGCAGTACTTC. Amino acids: CSVGPSSYEQYF.